The rows below give T cell receptor beta chains drawn from one sample of a study of memory B cells and T cells in multiple sclerosis. These TCRs are of unknown antigen specificity. Here immunoSEQ multiplex PCR was the method, and the copy in TCRdb shows in-frame clones only, minus some. The sample contains about 46,000 clones, roughly 87% of which appear only once. What was sequenced was PBMCs from blood kept in culture. These receptors all come from a human donor with multiple sclerosis. Each CDR3 is given with its conserved first and last residue. D genes are given only for firm matches. Part of the rows lack a size; the others show once, few, many or a class for expanded clones.

>TRBD2|TRBV7-8|once|TRBJ2-5
CASSLVGGGYQETQYF
TGTGCCAGCAGCTTAGTTGGGGGGGGGTACCAAGAGACCCAGTACTTC
>TRBD1|TRBV6-5|-|TRBJ2-5
CASSYTTGGNRETQYF
TGTGCCAGCAGTTATACGACAGGGGGTAATCGAGAGACCCAGTACTTC
>TRBD1|TRBV18|-|TRBJ1-1
CASSQGQGWTEAFF
TGTGCCAGCTCACAAGGACAGGGGTGGACTGAAGCTTTCTTT
>-|TRBV15|-|TRBJ1-1
CATSRVPASTEAFF
TGTGCCACCAGCAGAGTTCCCGCGTCCACTGAAGCTTTCTTT
>TRBD1|TRBV2|-|TRBJ1-1
CASSRTGRLEAFF
TGTGCCAGCAGCAGGACAGGGCGATTGGAAGCTTTCTTT
>-|TRBV6-6|-|TRBJ1-6
CASSWAKSSPLHF
TGTGCCAGCAGTTGGGCCAAGAGTTCACCCCTCCACTTT
>TRBD1|TRBV5-1|-|TRBJ1-2
CASSLALGTGGEGYTF
TGCGCCAGCAGCTTGGCCCTGGGGACAGGGGGCGAGGGCTACACCTTC
>TRBD1|TRBV11-2|-|TRBJ2-7
CASSRDRAAEQYF
TGTGCCAGCAGCCGCGACAGGGCTGCCGAGCAGTACTTC
>-|TRBV5-5|-|TRBJ2-3
CASRAGPDGDTQYF
TGTGCCTCACGGGCGGGCCCCGACGGGGATACGCAGTATTTT
>-|TRBV5-6|-|TRBJ1-3
CASSLRKHSGNTIYF
TGTGCCAGCAGCTTGCGGAAACACTCTGGAAACACCATATATTTT
>-|TRBV15|-|TRBJ1-1
CATSPPQGSGTEAFF
TGTGCCACCAGCCCCCCGCAGGGAAGCGGCACTGAAGCTTTCTTT
>-|TRBV5-1|-|TRBJ2-5
CASSLGVGIGYQETQYF
TGCGCCAGCAGCTTGGGAGTCGGAATAGGATACCAAGAGACCCAGTACTTC
>-|TRBV7-9|-|TRBJ2-1
CASSSRISSYNEQFF
TGTGCCAGCAGTTCAAGGATTAGCTCCTACAATGAGCAGTTCTTC
>-|TRBV21-1|-|TRBJ1-2
CASSKRSWEGSYTF
TGTGCCAGCAGCAAACGCTCTTGGGAAGGGTCCTACACCTTC
>-|TRBV7-8|-|TRBJ2-7
CASSWNTGTSLYEQYF
TGTGCCAGCAGCTGGAACACAGGGACAAGTTTGTACGAGCAGTACTTC
>-|TRBV7-8|-|TRBJ1-5
CASSLEWRVSNQPQHF
TGTGCCAGCAGCTTAGAATGGAGGGTGAGCAATCAGCCCCAGCATTTT
>TRBD1|TRBV11-3|-|TRBJ2-5
CASSLRSGGPETQYF
TGTGCCAGCAGCTTAAGATCAGGGGGTCCAGAGACCCAGTACTTC
>-|TRBV4-1|-|TRBJ1-2
CASSQGWGNYGYTF
TGCGCCAGCAGCCAAGGGTGGGGGAACTATGGCTACACCTTC
>TRBD1|TRBV7-6|few|TRBJ1-5
CASSLFDRGGQPQHF
TGTGCCAGCAGCTTATTCGACAGGGGAGGCCAGCCCCAGCATTTT
>-|TRBV4-1|-|TRBJ2-5
CASSPPGGRETQYF
TGCGCCAGCAGCCCACCCGGGGGGCGAGAGACCCAGTACTTC
>-|TRBV21-1|-|TRBJ2-1
CASSKRTPGGRADLHNEQFF
TGTGCCAGCAGCAAAAGAACCCCCGGTGGGCGAGCGGACCTCCACAATGAGCAGTTCTTC
>TRBD1|TRBV7-2|-|TRBJ2-7
CASSQGATYSYEQYF
TGTGCCAGCAGCCAGGGGGCGACGTACTCCTACGAGCAGTACTTC
>TRBD1|TRBV6-5|-|TRBJ2-3
CASSYSGQGLTDTQYF
TGTGCCAGCAGTTACTCCGGACAGGGGTTGACAGATACGCAGTATTTT
>-|TRBV10-3|-|TRBJ2-1
CAISESGVNEQFF
TGTGCCATCAGTGAGTCAGGAGTCAATGAGCAGTTCTTC
>-|TRBV28|few|TRBJ1-6
CASSSPGVNSPLHF
TGTGCCAGCAGTTCCCCAGGGGTGAATTCACCCCTCCACTTT
>-|TRBV2|once|TRBJ2-7
CASSPDRAYEQYF
TGTGCCAGCAGCCCGGACAGAGCCTACGAGCAGTACTTC
>-|TRBV6-5|-|TRBJ1-1
CASNHRAADTEAFF
TGTGCCAGCAACCACAGGGCGGCGGACACTGAAGCTTTCTTT
>TRBD2|TRBV30|-|TRBJ2-7
CAWGRGGDEQYF
TGTGCCTGGGGCCGGGGGGGAGACGAGCAGTACTTC
>TRBD1|TRBV6-1|few|TRBJ1-2
CASSDRGDYGYTF
TGTGCCAGCAGTGACAGGGGGGACTATGGCTACACCTTC
>TRBD1|TRBV15|-|TRBJ2-3
CATSRSRGRGADTQYF
TGTGCCACCAGCAGGTCCAGGGGGCGCGGCGCAGATACGCAGTATTTT
>TRBD2|TRBV11-2|-|TRBJ2-1
CASSLILRLAGYNEQFF
TGTGCCAGCAGCTTAATTCTTAGGCTAGCGGGGTACAATGAGCAGTTCTTC
>TRBD1|TRBV30|-|TRBJ1-2
CAWGDRTHYGYTF
TGTGCCTGGGGGGACAGGACCCATTATGGCTACACCTTC
>-|TRBV19|-|TRBJ1-3
CASSPVQRSSGNTIYF
TGTGCCAGTAGTCCTGTTCAGCGATCCTCTGGAAACACCATATATTTT
>TRBD1|TRBV5-1|-|TRBJ2-2
CASSLGQVSTGELFF
TGCGCCAGCAGCTTAGGACAGGTTAGCACCGGGGAGCTGTTTTTT
>TRBD2|TRBV19|once|TRBJ2-1
CASSIVRGGADNEQFF
TGTGCCAGTAGTATAGTCCGCGGGGGGGCGGACAATGAGCAGTTCTTC
>-|TRBV20-1|-|TRBJ1-1
CSAQGDTEAFF
TGCAGTGCCCAAGGGGACACTGAAGCTTTCTTT
>-|TRBV15|-|TRBJ2-7
CATSTSWGFGGEQYF
TGTGCCACCAGCACATCTTGGGGCTTTGGGGGAGAGCAGTACTTC
>-|TRBV28|-|TRBJ2-7
CASSLRYQQYF
TGTGCCAGCAGTTTACGCTATCAGCAGTACTTC
>-|TRBV30|-|TRBJ2-5
CAWASVRETQYF
TGTGCCTGGGCTAGCGTGAGGGAGACCCAGTACTTC
>-|TRBV30|-|TRBJ2-2
CAWRAGNTGELFF
TGTGCCTGGAGGGCAGGGAACACCGGGGAGCTGTTTTTT
>TRBD1|TRBV7-9|-|TRBJ1-2
CASRSLDRAEGYTF
TGTGCCAGCAGGAGCCTCGACAGGGCGGAAGGCTACACCTTC
>TRBD1|TRBV5-1|-|TRBJ1-4
CASSLGDRNEKLFF
TGCGCCAGCAGCTTGGGGGACAGGAATGAAAAACTGTTTTTT
>-|TRBV7-2|-|TRBJ1-2
CASSLSQRDGYTF
TGTGCCAGCAGCTTATCACAGAGAGATGGCTACACCTTC
>-|TRBV2|-|TRBJ1-5
CASSFGRLGGNQPQHF
TGTGCCAGCAGTTTTGGGAGACTCGGGGGCAATCAGCCCCAGCATTTT
>-|TRBV2|-|TRBJ2-7
CASSESPQGYEQYF
TGTGCCAGCAGTGAGTCCCCACAGGGCTACGAGCAGTACTTC
>-|TRBV5-1|-|TRBJ2-5
CASSLRQPLETQYF
TGCGCCAGCAGCCTCCGACAGCCCCTAGAGACCCAGTACTTC
>-|TRBV4-1|-|TRBJ1-1
CASTQAPLMNTEAFF
TGCGCCAGCACCCAGGCTCCCTTAATGAACACTGAAGCTTTCTTT
>-|TRBV19|-|TRBJ1-3
CASNPSPGFGNTIYF
TGTGCCAGTAACCCATCCCCGGGATTTGGAAACACCATATATTTT
>-|TRBV11-2|-|TRBJ1-2
CASSLGSGETYGYTF
TGTGCCAGCAGCTTAGGCTCAGGGGAGACCTATGGCTACACCTTC
>-|TRBV4-2|-|TRBJ2-7
CASSLAQGVYEQYF
TGTGCCAGCAGCTTGGCGCAGGGTGTATACGAGCAGTACTTC